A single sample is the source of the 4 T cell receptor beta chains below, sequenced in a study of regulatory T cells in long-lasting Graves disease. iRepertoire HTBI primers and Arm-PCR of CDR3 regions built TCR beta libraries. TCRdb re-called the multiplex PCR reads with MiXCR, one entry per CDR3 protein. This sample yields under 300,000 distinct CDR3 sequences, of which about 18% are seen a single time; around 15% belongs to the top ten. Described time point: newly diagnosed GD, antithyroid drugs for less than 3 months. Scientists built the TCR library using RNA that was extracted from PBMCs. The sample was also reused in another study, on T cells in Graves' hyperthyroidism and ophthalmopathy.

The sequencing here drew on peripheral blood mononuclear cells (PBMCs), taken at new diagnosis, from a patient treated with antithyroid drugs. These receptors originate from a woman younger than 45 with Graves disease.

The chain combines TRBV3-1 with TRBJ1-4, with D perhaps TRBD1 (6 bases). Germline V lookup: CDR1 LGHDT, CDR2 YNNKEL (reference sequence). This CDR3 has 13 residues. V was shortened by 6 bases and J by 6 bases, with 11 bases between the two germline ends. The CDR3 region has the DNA TGTGCCAGCAGTATAAGGGGGGATGAAAAACTGTTTTTT. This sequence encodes CASSIRGDEKLFF.

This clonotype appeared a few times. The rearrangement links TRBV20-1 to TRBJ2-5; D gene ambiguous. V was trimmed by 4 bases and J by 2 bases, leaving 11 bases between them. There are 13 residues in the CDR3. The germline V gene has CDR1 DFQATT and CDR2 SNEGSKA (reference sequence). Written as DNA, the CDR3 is TGCAGTGCTAAACTTTGGGGTCAAGAGACCCAGTACTTC. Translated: CSAKLWGQETQYF.

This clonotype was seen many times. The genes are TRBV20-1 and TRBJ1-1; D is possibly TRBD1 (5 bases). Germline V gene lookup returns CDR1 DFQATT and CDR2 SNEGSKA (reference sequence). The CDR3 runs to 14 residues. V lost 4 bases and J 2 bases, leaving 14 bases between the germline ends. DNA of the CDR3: TGCAGTGCTATATACCGGCAGGGAAACACTGAAGCTTTCTTT. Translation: CSAIYRQGNTEAFF.

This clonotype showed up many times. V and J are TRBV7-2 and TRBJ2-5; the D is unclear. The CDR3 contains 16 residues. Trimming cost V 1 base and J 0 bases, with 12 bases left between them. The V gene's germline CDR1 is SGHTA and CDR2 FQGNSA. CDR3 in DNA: TGTGCCAGCAGCTTAGGTTCGTCAAATCACCAAGAGACCCAGTACTTC. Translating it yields CASSLGSSNHQETQYF.